The clone carrying this T cell receptor beta chain was detected many times. Its target is not known. Each CDR3 protein is one row after TCRdb ran MiXCR on the 5' RACE reads. The sample comprises roughly 400,000 distinct CDR3 sequences, 15% to 20% of which are singletons, and under 25% rests with the top ten. The data belong to a study of T-cell memory formation after mild COVID-19. In the study overall: TCR clusters were largely donor specific. Study-level results: Clones contracting across day 15 to 85 had a balanced CD4/CD8 profile; later expanding clones leaned CD4+.

The CDR3 consists of 14 residues. V was shortened by 5 bases and J by 4 bases, with 14 bases between the two germline ends. CDR1 and CDR2 from the germline V gene are SGHTA and FQGNSA. The source material was PBMCs or a T cell subset sorted from them (not recorded which). The sequence derives from a man aged 18 to 30 who had mild COVID-19 (a few samples of this study predate the infection). Cell type and time point are not known. This rearrangement joins TRBV7-2 to TRBJ2-5, with D perhaps being TRBD1 or TRBD2 (5 bases each). The CDR3 DNA follows: TGTGCCAGCAGCAAAGCCAGGGCGGGAGAGACCCAGTACTTC. Its protein is CASSKARAGETQYF.